This entry concerns a single T cell receptor (beta chain). The antigen is unknown. This sample is drawn from a study of T cell responses to AZD1222 COVID-19 vaccine. General observations from the study: The study reported that nearly half of spike-specific TCRs target unmutated variant regions. AZD1222 recipients seropositive at baseline numbered only six or seven. Samples come after the peak T cell response, not at day 14.

Method: immunoSEQ multiplex PCR; TCRdb's copy keeps in-frame clones and lacks some. The sample lists about 150,000 clones, 75% to 90% seen once, with approximately 9% in the top ten. This CDR3 is 18 amino acids long. J gave up 1 base and V 11 bases, and 16 bases lay outside the gene matches. CDR1 ENHRY and CDR2 SYGVKD come from the germline V gene. The gene calls are TRBV10-3 and TRBJ2-1; TRBD2 aligns across 11 bases. The receptor was isolated from an adult who received the AZD1222 COVID-19 vaccine. Sequences were derived from peripheral blood, sampled 28 days after the second AZD1222 dose. CDR3 residues: CAPQHPLAGEGSYNEQFF. CDR3 coding DNA: TGTGCCCCGCAACACCCACTAGCGGGAGAGGGATCCTACAATGAGCAGTTCTTC.